This T cell receptor beta chain comes out of a study of T cell responses to AZD1222 COVID-19 vaccine. V lost 0 bases and J 8 bases, leaving 2 bases between the germline ends. CDR1 and CDR2 from the germline V gene are SQVTM and ANQGSEA. The CDR3 is made up of 10 amino acids. TCRdb's copy holds only in-frame clones and misses some; the assay was immunoSEQ multiplex PCR. The sample records roughly 120,000 clones, about 82% being singletons. In the case of this clone: Antigen specificity is unknown.

Regarding the study as a whole: Spike-wide coverage was observed for vaccine-associated CD4 TCRs, with dominant responses at 160-218 and 743-854. White British ancestry dominated among donors, who included more females, and clonal diversity was possibly underestimated. Baseline testing showed seropositivity in only 5 or 6 AZD1222 recipients.

The specimen was peripheral blood, collected 28 days after the second AZD1222 dose. The chain carries TRBV29-1 and TRBJ2-1; D not resolved. The sequence was collected from an adult who received the AZD1222 COVID-19 vaccine. CDR3 DNA: TGCAGCGTTGAAGATGATGAGCAGTTCTTC. Translated: CSVEDDEQFF.